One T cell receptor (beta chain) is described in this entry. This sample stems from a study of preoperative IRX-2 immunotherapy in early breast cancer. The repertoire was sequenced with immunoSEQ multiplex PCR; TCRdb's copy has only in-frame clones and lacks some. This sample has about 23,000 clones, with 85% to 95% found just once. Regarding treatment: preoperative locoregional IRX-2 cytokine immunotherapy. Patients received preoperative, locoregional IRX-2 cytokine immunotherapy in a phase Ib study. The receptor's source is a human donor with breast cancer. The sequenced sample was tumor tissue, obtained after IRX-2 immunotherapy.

CDR3 sequence reads: CASSKTNPGLAGGSSYNEQFF. CDR3 sequence (DNA): TGTGCCAGCAGCAAAACTAACCCGGGACTAGCGGGGGGGAGCTCCTACAATGAGCAGTTCTTC. The rearrangement joins TRBV21-1 to TRBJ2-1; TRBD2 is the table's D call and was not checked against the DNA. TRBV21-1 is termed a pseudogene. This CDR3 comprises 21 residues.